This T cell receptor beta chain was recorded in a study of TIL therapy for anti-PD-1-resistant metastatic lung cancer. Study-wide context: Progressing patients received lymphodepletion, expanded TIL infusion and IL-2.

The immunoSEQ assay was v3. Clones were read by immunoSEQ multiplex PCR, and TCRdb kept only the in-frame ones, dropping some. In the table there are about 12,000 clones, nearly 80% of which are singletons. The CDR3 length is 13 residues. The ends were cut back, 1 base at V and 5 bases at J, with 8 bases in the middle. Germline V CDR1 and CDR2: SGHTA, FQGNSA. Regarding time point: pre-treatment sample, taken before nivolumab and TIL therapy. The sequence was obtained from a person between 25 and 80 years old with non-small cell lung cancer. Material: blood, obtained at baseline. The genes are TRBV7-2 and TRBJ2-5, with D perhaps matching TRBD2 (5 bases). The CDR3 reads CASSLVPGETQYF. The CDR3 coding sequence is TGTGCCAGCAGCTTAGTCCCGGGGGAGACCCAGTACTTC.